A single sample is the source of the 32 T cell receptor beta chains below, sequenced in a study of shared T cell receptors in the human thymus. Data came from immunoSEQ multiplex PCR; TCRdb stores just in-frame clones and leaves some out. The table lists hundreds of thousands of clones, about 89% of them singletons. Separately, the same data were catalogued under a study of human thymus T cells.

Sequenced: thymocytes. The receptors come from a boy in the first two years of life with a congenital heart defect.

The genes are TRBV19 and TRBJ1-4; TRBD1 aligns across 7 bases. V lost 6 bases to trimming and J lost 6 bases; unmatched junction nucleotides: 7. Germline values: CDR1 LNHDA, CDR2 SQIVND (reference sequence). The CDR3 length is 14 residues. The CDR3 nucleotides are TGTGCCAGTAGGCGCGACAGGGCTTATGAAAAACTGTTTTTT. Translation: CASRRDRAYEKLFF.

This clone has only one observation. V gene TRBV20-1 combines with J gene TRBJ2-7; maybe TRBD2 (6 bases). In germline, CDR1 is DFQATT, CDR2 SNEGSKA (reference sequence). This CDR3 is 11 amino acids long. V was pared by 6 bases and J by 7 bases, with 13 bases between. Here the CDR3 reads CSATGGWEQYF. Here the CDR3 DNA reads TGCAGTGCCACCGGGGGTTGGGAGCAGTACTTC.

V gene TRBV4-3 combines with J gene TRBJ2-7; 7 positions agree with TRBD2. The CDR3 is 15 amino acids. CDR1 and CDR2 from the germline V gene are LGHNA and YSLEER. Trimming cost V 0 bases and J 4 bases; bases outside gene matches: 6. DNA for the CDR3: TGCGCCAGCAGCCAAGATCCTAGCGGAACTTACGAGCAGTACTTC. It yields the protein CASSQDPSGTYEQYF.

This chain connects TRBV7-2 to TRBJ1-2, with 8 bases fitting TRBD1. The junction had 4 bases not matched to a gene; V was cut back by 5 bases and J by 2 bases. Germline CDR1 reads SGHTA; CDR2 reads FQGNSA. This CDR3 has 14 residues. CDR3 in amino acids: CASSTRTGNYGYTF. The CDR3 nucleotides read TGTGCCAGCAGCACTCGGACAGGGAACTATGGCTACACCTTC.

The gene calls are TRBV11-2 and TRBJ1-6; 10 bases match TRBD1. The CDR3 loop spans 16 amino acids. The J segment lost 2 bases and the V segment lost 5 bases, leaving 3 bases of the junction unmatched. Germline-derived CDR1 and CDR2 are SGHAT and FQNNGV. The CDR3 nucleotides are TGTGCCAGCAGCCCCGGACAGGGGGCCTATAATTCACCCCTCCACTTT. It is translated as CASSPGQGAYNSPLHF.

This clone was counted a single time. This sequence joins TRBV27 and TRBJ2-2; 8 bases align to TRBD1. CDR3 size: 16 residues. The V gene's germline CDR1 is MNHEY and CDR2 SMNVEV (reference sequence). The J segment lost 6 bases and the V segment lost 0 bases, leaving 6 bases of the junction unmatched. CDR3 protein: CASSLSRTGCAGELFF. The CDR3 DNA reads as TGTGCCAGCAGTTTATCGAGGACAGGGTGCGCCGGGGAGCTGTTTTTT.

The chain employs TRBV6-5 and TRBJ2-3, with unresolved D. V dropped 4 bases and J dropped 0 bases, with 8 bases sitting between them. CDR3 length equals 14 residues. Germline V lookup: CDR1 MNHEY, CDR2 SVGAGI. The CDR3 region has the DNA TGTGCCAGCAGTTCAGGATACAGCACAGATACGCAGTATTTT. As protein: CASSSGYSTDTQYF.

The rearrangement uses TRBV5-1 and TRBJ1-4, with 9 positions matching TRBD1. Germline V gene sequence: CDR1 SGHRS, CDR2 YFSETQ. Germline trimming cut 2 bases from V and 5 bases from J; bases unmatched to any gene: 7. The CDR3 sequence is 16 residues long. CDR3 nucleotide sequence: TGCGCCAGCAGCTTAGATCCCGGACAGGGGAATGAAAAACTGTTTTTT. Its translation: CASSLDPGQGNEKLFF.

This clone is a singleton in its sample. The chain is built from TRBV4-1 and TRBJ2-7; the match to TRBD1 covers 9 bases. V shed 3 bases and J 3 bases; nucleotides not matched to a gene: 6. Germline CDR1 is MGHRA and CDR2 is YSYEKL. The CDR3 loop spans 15 amino acids. The CDR3 coding sequence is TGCGCCAGCAGCCACGGGACAGGGAAAAACTACGAGCAGTACTTC. Its translation is CASSHGTGKNYEQYF.

The chain uses TRBV6-1 and TRBJ1-2; D unclear. The CDR3 runs 14 residues. In germline, CDR1 is MNHNS, CDR2 SASEGT. V lost 7 bases to trimming and J lost 2 bases, with 14 bases between them. This chain's CDR3 is CASKRVATNYGYTF. In DNA, the CDR3 is TGTGCCAGCAAGAGGGTCGCCACCAACTATGGCTACACCTTC.

V is TRBV25-1 and J is TRBJ2-1; 10 nucleotides agree with TRBD2. Germline CDR1 MGHDK, CDR2 SYGVNS. V lost 3 bases and J lost 1; bases outside the gene matches: 9. CDR3 length: 18 amino acids. The CDR3 is CASSDPIAGGASYNEQFF. CDR3 nucleotide sequence: TGTGCCAGCAGTGACCCCATAGCGGGAGGAGCATCCTACAATGAGCAGTTCTTC.

This rearrangement joins TRBV4-3 to TRBJ2-4; 12 positions agree with TRBD2. CDR3 length: 19 residues. CDR1 and CDR2 from the germline V gene are LGHNA and YSLEER. Germline trimming cut 0 bases from V and 0 bases from J; bases unmatched to any gene: 6. CDR3 sequence reads: CASSQDRTSGMVAKNIQYF. Written as DNA, the CDR3 is TGCGCCAGCAGCCAAGATCGGACTAGCGGGATGGTAGCCAAAAACATTCAGTACTTC.

The rearrangement joins TRBV19 to TRBJ1-2, with D tentatively TRBD1 (5 bases). Trimming left V 1 base short and J 8 bases short, with 17 bases between. Germline V gene lookup returns CDR1 LNHDA and CDR2 SQIVND (reference sequence). The CDR3 covers 15 residues. This CDR3 reads CASSIVDSPTRGYTF. The CDR3 nucleotides are TGTGCCAGTAGTATAGTTGACAGTCCCACGAGGGGCTACACCTTC.

CDR3 DNA sequence: TGTGCCAGCAGCTTAACGGGGTCAGGGGGCACTGAAGCTTTCTTT. Protein sequence: CASSLTGSGGTEAFF. V and J are TRBV7-3 and TRBJ1-1; 7 bases map to TRBD1. The CDR3 sequence is 15 residues long. V lost 0 bases, J lost 4 bases, and 5 bases stayed unmatched. Germline CDR1 SGHTA, CDR2 FQGTGA.

This clone appeared a single time. Other DNA sequences within the sample encode an identical CDR3. The chain uses TRBV9 and TRBJ1-1; the D gene is possibly TRBD1 (6 bases). Germline CDR1 is SGDLS and CDR2 is YYNGEE. Trimming pared 3 bases from V and 1 base from J, leaving 25 bases between. The CDR3 consists of 19 residues. The CDR3 nucleotides read TGTGCCAGCAGCGCCACCGGGACACCAAACTTGGAGCCGAACACTGAAGCTTTCTTT. It yields the protein CASSATGTPNLEPNTEAFF.

The rearrangement uses TRBV15 and TRBJ1-5, with D possibly being TRBD1 (6 bases). This CDR3 spans 17 amino acids. CDR1 is LNHNV and CDR2 is YYDKDF in the germline V gene (reference sequence). Between the trimmed V and J ends, which lost 0 bases and 2 bases, there was a span of 14 bases. The CDR3 DNA reads TGTGCCACCAGCAGAGATCTTAGGGGGTCGGGCAATCAGCCCCAGCATTTT. The encoded protein is CATSRDLRGSGNQPQHF.

The V call is TRBV11-2, the J call TRBJ2-3; 9 bases are a match to TRBD2. CDR1 and CDR2 (germline): SGHAT, FQNNGV. V gave up 5 bases and J gave up 2 bases; unmatched junction bases: 8. CDR3 size: 16 residues. The CDR3 DNA follows: TGTGCCAGCAGCCAAGTAGCGGGGGTGTCCACAGATACGCAGTATTTT. Residues: CASSQVAGVSTDTQYF. Complete variable domain (other parts from reference TRBV11-2 and TRBJ2-3): EAGVAQSPRYKIIEKRQSVAFWCNPISGHATLYWYQQILGQGPKLLIQFQNNGVVDDSQLPKDRFSAERLKGVDSTLKIQPAKLEDSAVYLCASSQVAGVSTDTQYFGPGTRLTVL.

J is TRBJ2-1 and V is TRBV19; D may be TRBD1 (5 bases). This CDR3 comprises 16 residues. V was trimmed by 4 bases and J by 2 bases, leaving 15 bases between them. Germline loops: CDR1 LNHDA, CDR2 SQIVND (reference sequence). As DNA, the CDR3 is TGTGCCAGTAGTACAGAACCGGACACCACCTACAATGAGCAGTTCTTC. Translated: CASSTEPDTTYNEQFF.

The chain carries TRBV28 and TRBJ2-3; D not certain. The CDR3 length is 13 residues. Germline V lookup: CDR1 MDHEN, CDR2 SYDVKM. V was clipped by 5 bases and J by 1 base, with 7 bases between them. The CDR3 nucleotides read TGTGCCAGCAGTACTCGGGGCACAGATACGCAGTATTTT. Translating it yields CASSTRGTDTQYF. The complete variable domain, with remaining parts taken from reference TRBV28 and TRBJ2-3, reads DVKVTQSSRYLVKRTGEKVFLECVQDMDHENMFWYRQDPGLGLRLIYFSYDVKMKEKGDIPEGYSVSREKKERFSLILESASTNQTSMYLCASSTRGTDTQYFGPGTRLTVL.

The chain is built from TRBV6-1 and TRBJ1-5; 7 bases are shared with TRBD1. J was trimmed by 6 bases and V by 5 bases; bases with no gene match: 10. The CDR3 is made up of 15 amino acids. In germline, CDR1 is MNHNS, CDR2 SASEGT. In DNA, the CDR3 is TGTGCCAGCAGTACAAACAGGGGCGGAATTCAGCCCCAGCATTTT. Translated, it gives CASSTNRGGIQPQHF.

J is TRBJ1-4 and V is TRBV30, with 8 bases identical to TRBD1. Trimming at V came to 4 bases and at J to 8 bases, leaving 15 bases not matched to a gene. CDR1 GTSNPN and CDR2 SVGIG come from the germline V gene (reference sequence). The CDR3 runs to 16 residues. The CDR3 DNA sequence: TGTGCCTGGATTGGACAGGGAGAGTCTGCTCGAGAAAAACTGTTTTTT. Encoded protein: CAWIGQGESAREKLFF. Full variable domain (outside the CDR3, taken from reference TRBV30 and TRBJ1-4): SQTIHQWPATLVQPVGSPLSLECTVEGTSNPNLYWYRQAAGRGLQLLFYSVGIGQISSEVPQNLSASRPQDRQFILSSKKLLLSDSGFYLCAWIGQGESAREKLFFGSGTQLSVL.

The genes are TRBV5-6 and TRBJ2-7, with TRBD2 identical over 9 bases. This CDR3 spans 14 amino acids. The V gene end was trimmed by 0 bases and the J gene end by 6 bases; junction bases not matched to a gene: 4. Per germline, CDR1 SGHDT and CDR2 YYEEEE. The CDR3 loop reads CASSLGAGGLEQYF. The CDR3 nucleotides read TGTGCCAGCAGCTTGGGAGCGGGAGGACTCGAGCAGTACTTC.

J is TRBJ2-1 and V is TRBV4-2; no reliable D call. The germline gives CDR1 LGHNA, CDR2 YNFKEQ. The germline V and J ends were trimmed by 2 bases and 9 bases, with 5 bases remaining between them. The CDR3 extends over 11 amino acids. CDR3 protein: CASSQRFEQFF. The CDR3, as DNA: TGTGCCAGCAGCCAACGGTTTGAGCAGTTCTTC.

This clone was seen only once. This sequence joins TRBV18 and TRBJ2-3, with 12 bases aligning to TRBD2. The germline V gene has CDR1 KGHSH and CDR2 LQKENI. The junction had 6 bases not matched to a gene; V was cut back by 3 bases and J by 5 bases. This CDR3 comprises 16 residues. This chain's CDR3 is CASSPRGLAGRDTQYF. In DNA form, the CDR3 reads TGTGCCAGCTCACCCCGGGGACTAGCGGGTCGAGATACGCAGTATTTT.

The chain couples TRBV5-1 to TRBJ2-4; TRBD1 matches at 7 bases. This CDR3 is 19 amino acids long. Germline lookup yields CDR1 SGHRS and CDR2 YFSETQ. Trimming took 0 bases from V and 5 from J; bases not matched to a gene: 17. The CDR3 reads CASSLATSNTGEQENIQYF. The CDR3 bases are TGCGCCAGCAGCTTGGCGACCTCTAATACAGGGGAACAAGAAAACATTCAGTACTTC.

This chain connects TRBV19 to TRBJ1-2; perhaps TRBD1 as D (5 bases). V was trimmed by 4 bases and J by 7 bases, leaving 19 bases between them. Germline assignment: CDR1 LNHDA and CDR2 SQIVND (reference sequence). The CDR3 sequence is 15 residues long. For the CDR3, the DNA is TGTGCCAGTAGTACCCCGGGACTCTACTGGGGTGGCTACACCTTC. Encoded protein: CASSTPGLYWGGYTF. Combining the CDR3 with reference TRBV19 and TRBJ1-2 gives the whole variable domain DGGITQSPKYLFRKEGQNVTLSCEQNLNHDAMYWYRQDPGQGLRLIYYSQIVNDFQKGDIAEGYSVSREKKESFPLTVTSAQKNPTAFYLCASSTPGLYWGGYTFGSGTRLTVV.

The rearrangement uses TRBV4-1 and TRBJ2-1; D is perhaps TRBD1 (8 bases). CDR3 length equals 22 residues. Germline V lookup: CDR1 MGHRA, CDR2 YSYEKL. The V gene lost 0 bases and the J gene lost 1 base, with 28 bases spanning the gap. The DNA for the CDR3 is TGCGCCAGCAGCCAAGAAAGACAAGGGGAGATCGACAGGGGAGGGTCCTACAATGAGCAGTTCTTC. This gives the protein CASSQERQGEIDRGGSYNEQFF.

The CDR3 spells CASSRGTGGSMNTEAFF. In nucleotides, the CDR3 is TGTGCCAGCAGTAGGGGGACAGGGGGCTCTATGAACACTGAAGCTTTCTTT. V and J are TRBV4-2 and TRBJ1-1; 12 positions agree with TRBD1. The CDR3 is 17 residues long. V shed 6 bases and J 0 bases; nucleotides not matched to a gene: 8. Germline CDR1 reads LGHNA; CDR2 reads YNFKEQ.

This clone was seen once. V is TRBV11-2 and J is TRBJ1-2; 8 bases map to TRBD1. This CDR3 has 18 amino acids. Looked up from germline, CDR1 is SGHAT and CDR2 is FQNNGV. V shed 1 base and J 5 bases; nucleotides not matched to a gene: 15. The CDR3 is CASSLGRGQGRIWYGYTF. CDR3 bases: TGTGCCAGCAGCTTAGGACGTGGACAGGGTAGAATATGGTATGGCTACACCTTC. The variable domain in full, completed from reference TRBV11-2 and TRBJ1-2, reads EAGVAQSPRYKIIEKRQSVAFWCNPISGHATLYWYQQILGQGPKLLIQFQNNGVVDDSQLPKDRFSAERLKGVDSTLKIQPAKLEDSAVYLCASSLGRGQGRIWYGYTFGSGTRLTVV.

This chain uses TRBV11-2 with TRBJ1-2; tentatively, D is TRBD1 (5 bases). Germline V gene data show CDR1 as SGHAT and CDR2 as FQNNGV. Deletions cut 5 bases from V and 7 bases from J, with 14 bases between. The CDR3 length is 13 residues. The chain's CDR3 is CASSPGPGLGYTF. CDR3 in DNA: TGTGCCAGCAGCCCAGGGCCGGGTCTTGGCTACACCTTC.

This chain links TRBV7-9 with TRBJ2-5, with 9 bases matching TRBD2. Germline V gene lookup returns CDR1 SEHNR and CDR2 FQNEAQ (reference sequence). The CDR3 length is 16 residues. V shed 5 bases and J 5 bases; nucleotides not matched to a gene: 12. CDR3 residues: CASSDTTGTSWETQYF. The DNA for the CDR3 is TGTGCCAGCAGCGATACGACGGGGACTAGCTGGGAGACCCAGTACTTC.

The chain recombines TRBV4-2 with TRBJ1-3, with TRBD1 matching over 7 bases. The CDR3 extends over 16 amino acids. Germline assignment: CDR1 LGHNA and CDR2 YNFKEQ. Germline trimming cut 1 base from V and 1 base from J; bases unmatched to any gene: 4. CDR3 DNA sequence: TGTGCCAGCAGCCAAGCCCGGACAGGTTCTGGAAACACCATATATTTT. Protein: CASSQARTGSGNTIYF.